These 24 T cell receptor beta chains came from one sample sequenced in a study of blood T cell repertoires in COVID-19. The data were produced by immunoSEQ multiplex PCR, yet TCRdb's version contains in-frame clones alone and is incomplete. The table lists 200,000 to 300,000 clones, about nine tenths of them singletons. Sequencing input: peripheral blood. These receptors were obtained from a woman between 40 and 55 years old with acute or convalescent COVID-19.

The chain carries TRBV6-4 and TRBJ1-5, with 7 nucleotides matching TRBD1. The germline CDR1 and CDR2 sequences are MRHNA and SNTAGT. V lost 3 bases to trimming and J lost 2 bases; unmatched junction nucleotides: 1. The CDR3 runs to 14 residues. The CDR3 DNA reads as TGTGCCAGCAGTGAAGGGGGCGGCAATCAGCCCCAGCATTTT. Amino acid sequence: CASSEGGGNQPQHF.

The V call is TRBV29-1, the J call TRBJ1-5; D is ambiguous. V was trimmed by 4 bases and J by 0 bases, leaving 7 bases between them. This CDR3 spans 13 amino acids. The germline V gene has CDR1 SQVTM and CDR2 ANQGSEA. The CDR3 sequence: CSVVVDSNQPQHF. The CDR3 region has the DNA TGCAGCGTTGTCGTAGATAGCAATCAGCCCCAGCATTTT.

The chain has TRBV5-1 and TRBJ2-5; the match to TRBD2 covers 13 bases. Germline-derived CDR1 and CDR2 are SGHRS and YFSETQ. This CDR3 spans 16 amino acids. V lost 3 bases to trimming and J lost 1 base; unmatched junction nucleotides: 3. The CDR3 sequence is CASSWTSGGTQETQYF. The DNA for the CDR3 is TGCGCCAGCAGCTGGACTAGCGGGGGAACCCAAGAGACCCAGTACTTC.

J is TRBJ1-2 and V is TRBV19; D uncertain. This CDR3 has 15 residues. Germline values: CDR1 LNHDA, CDR2 SQIVND (reference sequence). Between the trimmed V and J ends, which lost 3 bases and 3 bases, there was a span of 14 bases. CDR3 residues: CASSIYSPNYYGYTF. The CDR3 nucleotides read TGTGCCAGTAGTATTTACAGCCCAAATTACTATGGCTACACCTTC. The whole variable domain, filled in from reference TRBV19 and TRBJ1-2, reads DGGITQSPKYLFRKEGQNVTLSCEQNLNHDAMYWYRQDPGQGLRLIYYSQIVNDFQKGDIAEGYSVSREKKESFPLTVTSAQKNPTAFYLCASSIYSPNYYGYTFGSGTRLTVV.

V and J are TRBV19 and TRBJ1-5; 7 positions match TRBD1. CDR1 is LNHDA, CDR2 SQIVND, per germline (reference sequence). The CDR3 sequence is 16 residues long. V was clipped by 7 bases and J by 0 bases; unmatched bases: 9. The CDR3 DNA sequence: TGTGCCAGTACCACCGACAGGGAAGGTAGCAATCAGCCCCAGCATTTT. This gives the protein CASTTDREGSNQPQHF.

V is TRBV2 and J is TRBJ2-2; the D is unclear. The CDR3 totals 14 residues. V lost 2 bases, J lost 5 bases, and 9 bases lay in between. CDR1 is SNHLY and CDR2 is FYNNEI in the germline V gene. CDR3 DNA: TGTGCCAGCAGTGAAAGGCCGCGGACCGGGGAGCTGTTTTTT. The encoded protein is CASSERPRTGELFF.

The chain employs TRBV2 and TRBJ2-7; 7 nucleotides agree with TRBD1. The germline V gene has CDR1 SNHLY and CDR2 FYNNEI. Germline trimming cut 8 bases from V and 3 bases from J; bases unmatched to any gene: 10. The length of the CDR3 is 14 residues. CDR3 sequence reads: CASPRVSGGYEQYV. The CDR3 bases are TGTGCCAGCCCTCGGGTGTCAGGGGGCTACGAGCAGTACGTC.

The rearrangement joins TRBV2 to TRBJ1-2; D gene unclear. The CDR3 is made up of 11 amino acids. Per the germline V gene, CDR1 is SNHLY and CDR2 is FYNNEI. The CDR3 nucleotides are TGTGCATCCGGTGCTAACTATGGCTACACCTTC. Translation gives CASGANYGYTF.

This rearrangement joins TRBV6-5 to TRBJ1-1; TRBD1 might be the D (6 bases). V was shortened by 7 bases and J by 3 bases, with 15 bases between the two germline ends. Germline V CDR1 and CDR2: MNHEY, SVGAGI. This CDR3 spans 14 amino acids. CDR3 in DNA: TGTGCCAGCACTCCCGGGGGGCTGGACACTGAAGCTTTCTTT. Its protein product is CASTPGGLDTEAFF.

The chain recombines TRBV9 with TRBJ1-2; the match to TRBD1 covers 10 bases. V lost 3 bases to trimming and J lost 7 bases; unmatched junction nucleotides: 21. The CDR3 has 19 residues. Germline V gene data show CDR1 as SGDLS and CDR2 as YYNGEE. The CDR3 bases are TGTGCCAGCAGCGCCCGAGCGGGGGGACAGGGGAACCTCATGAGTGGCTACACCTTC. It encodes CASSARAGGQGNLMSGYTF.

This sequence joins TRBV6-5 and TRBJ1-3; 8 bases agree with TRBD1. Trimming at V came to 2 bases and at J to 4 bases, leaving 4 bases not matched to a gene. The length of the CDR3 is 15 residues. Germline lookup yields CDR1 MNHEY and CDR2 SVGAGI. The CDR3 sequence is CASSYIQGGGNTIYF. In DNA, the CDR3 is TGTGCCAGCAGTTACATACAGGGGGGAGGAAACACCATATATTTT.

This clone showed up just once. The gene calls are TRBV11-2 and TRBJ2-5; 8 nucleotides line up with TRBD2. The CDR3 sequence is 17 residues long. Losses at the gene ends were 7 bases for V and 4 bases for J; bases not matched to a gene: 17. Per the germline V gene, CDR1 is SGHAT and CDR2 is FQNNGV. CDR3 DNA sequence: TGTGCCAGCACACCTTACGTCGGGAGGGCAGGGAGAGAGACCCAGTACTTC. It encodes CASTPYVGRAGRETQYF.

The chain has TRBV27 and TRBJ2-7; TRBD1 agrees at 7 bases. V lost 6 bases and J lost 2; bases outside the gene matches: 7. The length of the CDR3 is 14 residues. Germline V gene data show CDR1 as MNHEY and CDR2 as SMNVEV (reference sequence). CDR3 residues: CASSPQGPPYEQYV. CDR3 DNA sequence: TGTGCCAGCAGCCCACAGGGGCCCCCCTACGAGCAGTACGTC.

This CDR3 is CASSPTGGSGYTF. CDR3 sequence (DNA): TGTGCCAGCAGTCCGACGGGGGGCTCTGGCTACACCTTC. The V call is TRBV6-6, the J call TRBJ1-2; D is possibly TRBD1 (6 bases). Trimming pared 5 bases from V and 7 bases from J, leaving 14 bases between. CDR3 length equals 13 residues. The germline CDR1 and CDR2 sequences are MNHNY and SVGAGI (reference sequence).

The chain employs TRBV14 and TRBJ1-2; TRBD1 is a possible D gene (6 bases). The V end was cut by 4 bases, the J end by 7 bases, with 13 bases between. This CDR3 has 13 amino acids. Germline lookup yields CDR1 SGHDN and CDR2 FVKESK. CDR3 DNA: TGTGCCAGCAGCCTGGCGCAGGGGAGTGGCTACACCTTC. It translates to CASSLAQGSGYTF.

The chain has TRBV6-5 and TRBJ2-7; 9 nucleotides agree with TRBD1. Germline CDR1 MNHEY, CDR2 SVGAGI. This CDR3 spans 14 amino acids. The V gene end was trimmed by 4 bases and the J gene end by 3 bases; junction bases not matched to a gene: 4. The CDR3 loop reads CASSLGTGSYEQYV. CDR3 coding DNA: TGTGCCAGCAGTTTGGGGACAGGGAGCTACGAGCAGTACGTC.

The CDR3 region has the DNA TGTGCCAGCAGTGAATTAGACAGATCCTATGGCTACACCTTC. Its translation: CASSELDRSYGYTF. This rearrangement joins TRBV25-1 to TRBJ1-2; D is perhaps TRBD1 (5 bases). CDR3 length: 14 amino acids. Germline values: CDR1 MGHDK, CDR2 SYGVNS. Trimming removed 1 base at V and 4 bases at J, with 10 bases between.

The rearrangement joins TRBV3-1 (or the pseudogene TRBV3-2) to TRBJ1-2; D not resolved. V dropped 4 bases and J dropped 2 bases, with 14 bases sitting between them. The CDR3 runs 15 residues. Germline CDR1 reads LGHDT; CDR2 reads YNNKEL (reference sequence). CDR3 region: CASSPSEAFNYGYTF. CDR3 bases: TGTGCCAGCAGCCCCTCGGAGGCCTTCAACTATGGCTACACCTTC.

This clone was counted between two and nine times. V is TRBV28 and J is TRBJ1-5; TRBD1 is a possible D gene (6 bases). With 1 base removed from V and 11 bases from J, the gap between germline ends came to 9 bases. Germline V gene lookup returns CDR1 MDHEN and CDR2 SYDVKM. CDR3 length equals 12 residues. The CDR3, as DNA: TGTGCCAGCAGTTTATATGGACAGACCCAGCATTTT. It specifies CASSLYGQTQHF.

The chain is built from TRBV6-1 and TRBJ2-5; weak D call: TRBD2 (6 bases). The CDR3 is 18 residues long. V was cut by 3 bases and J by 5 bases, with 25 bases left in between. Germline assignment: CDR1 MNHNS and CDR2 SASEGT. CDR3 sequence (DNA): TGTGCCAGCAGTGAGTGGGGGGAAGGGGCAGGGAGGCGGGAGACCCAGTACTTC. Encoded protein: CASSEWGEGAGRRETQYF.

The chain has TRBV5-5 and TRBJ1-1; 10 bases are a match to TRBD1. The CDR3 has 16 amino acids. CDR1 and CDR2 (germline): SGHKS, YYEKEE (reference sequence). The trim removed 3 bases at V and 4 bases at J, leaving 9 bases unmatched. This chain's CDR3 is CASSSGPGTGVTEAFF. CDR3 DNA: TGTGCCAGCAGCTCTGGGCCCGGGACAGGGGTCACTGAAGCTTTCTTT.

The chain links TRBV7-9 to TRBJ1-2; D not resolved. The CDR3 spans 13 residues. Germline-derived CDR1 and CDR2 are SEHNR and FQNEAQ (reference sequence). V dropped 5 bases and J dropped 8 bases, with 15 bases sitting between them. The CDR3 sequence is CASSRSAARGYTF. In nucleotides, the CDR3 is TGTGCCAGCAGCCGTAGTGCGGCGAGGGGCTACACCTTC.

V and J are TRBV7-8 and TRBJ1-2; weak D call: TRBD1 (6 bases). The V end lost 1 base, the J end lost 0 bases, and 12 bases lay between the germline ends. Germline V gene lookup returns CDR1 SGHVS and CDR2 FQNEAQ. CDR3 length: 16 amino acids. The CDR3 reads CASSLDRDTANYGYTF. For the CDR3, the DNA is TGTGCCAGCAGCTTAGACAGGGACACTGCTAACTATGGCTACACCTTC.

CDR3 in amino acids: CASSLGQGPAGYTF. The CDR3 DNA is TGTGCCAGCAGCTTGGGACAGGGGCCCGCAGGCTACACCTTC. The genes are TRBV5-6 and TRBJ1-2; 8 bases are shared with TRBD1. With 0 bases clipped from V and 8 bases from J, the junction kept 6 bases outside the gene matches. The CDR3 loop spans 14 amino acids. CDR1 and CDR2 from the germline V gene are SGHDT and YYEEEE. Full variable domain (rest looked up from reference TRBV5-6 and TRBJ1-2): DAGVTQSPTHLIKTRGQQVTLRCSPKSGHDTVSWYQQALGQGPQFIFQYYEEEERQRGNFPDRFSGHQFPNYSSELNVNALLLGDSALYLCASSLGQGPAGYTFGSGTRLTVV.